Presented here are 14 T cell receptor beta chains from one specimen sequenced in a study of vaccination and CD4 T cells after COVID-19. Antigens for these TCRs are unknown. Treatment in this sample: approximately 9-day PBMC culture with coronavirus spike peptide pools or control peptides (ViraFEST assay). Sequencing of DNA taken from cultured CD4+ T cells relied on the Oncomine TCR Beta short-read assay. TCRdb processed the PCR reads anew with MiXCR; each CDR3 protein has one entry. The sample carries 11,000 or so distinct CDR3 sequences, less than 60% recorded once. The sequenced sample was CD4+ T cells from blood, cultured in vitro. All receptors derive from a human donor who had recovered from COVID-19.

For the CDR3, the DNA is TGTGCCAGCAGTTCCGATAGGTTTCGGGCTGGAAACACCATATATTTT. It specifies CASSSDRFRAGNTIYF. The chain recombines TRBV28 with TRBJ1-3; D not certain. The CDR3 has 16 residues. CDR1 is MDHEN and CDR2 is SYDVKM in the germline V gene. Trimming took off 4 bases at V and 2 bases at J, with 15 bases between the two ends.

The V gene is TRBV6-4, the J gene TRBJ2-2, with 8 bases matching TRBD2. Germline values: CDR1 MRHNA, CDR2 SNTAGT. The CDR3 loop spans 16 amino acids. Trimming at V came to 10 bases and at J to 7 bases, leaving 17 bases not matched to a gene. The CDR3 is CATTPGGGSGLGELFF. CDR3 DNA sequence: TGTGCCACGACCCCGGGGGGGGGAAGTGGGCTCGGGGAGCTGTTTTTT.

The chain combines TRBV10-3 with TRBJ1-5, with a weak D call TRBD1 (5 bases). The V end was cut by 0 bases, the J end by 1 base, with 13 bases between. CDR1 is ENHRY, CDR2 SYGVKD, per germline. The CDR3 totals 17 residues. The CDR3 nucleotides read TGTGCCATCAGTGAGTCCGTCGGGACCAGGAGCAATCAGCCCCAGCATTTT. Amino acids: CAISESVGTRSNQPQHF.

The chain joins TRBV20-1 to TRBJ1-5; D gene unclear. Germline loops: CDR1 DFQATT, CDR2 SNEGSKA (reference sequence). V lost 4 bases and J 2 bases, leaving 12 bases between the germline ends. CDR3 length: 14 amino acids. The CDR3 loop is CSAKKGSGNQPQHF. CDR3 sequence (DNA): TGCAGTGCTAAGAAGGGTAGTGGCAATCAGCCCCAGCATTTT.

The chain has TRBV5-1 and TRBJ2-7, with unresolved D. The CDR3 length is 13 residues. V lost 0 bases and J 0 bases, leaving 4 bases between the germline ends. Germline loops: CDR1 SGHRS, CDR2 YFSETQ. CDR3 in DNA: TGCGCCAGCAGCTTGGTTCTCTCCTACGAGCAGTACTTC. As protein: CASSLVLSYEQYF.

The chain links TRBV5-4 to TRBJ2-3, with D uncertain. CDR1 and CDR2 (germline): SGHNT, YYREEE (reference sequence). Deletions cut 0 bases from V and 1 base from J, with 9 bases between. This CDR3 has 15 residues. The CDR3 sequence: CASSLGETRTDTQYF. The DNA for the CDR3 is TGTGCCAGCAGCTTGGGGGAAACCCGCACAGATACGCAGTATTTT.

V is TRBV19 and J is TRBJ1-4; D may be TRBD1 (5 bases). V was clipped by 9 bases and J by 5 bases, with 22 bases between them. Per the germline V gene, CDR1 is LNHDA and CDR2 is SQIVND (reference sequence). CDR3 length equals 16 residues. The CDR3 coding sequence is TGTGCCAGCAAAGGGGTAAGGGGCATCCAGAATGAAAAACTGTTTTTT. It codes for CASKGVRGIQNEKLFF.

This chain connects TRBV10-3 to TRBJ1-4, with 8 positions matching TRBD1. CDR3 size: 14 residues. The germline CDR1 and CDR2 sequences are ENHRY and SYGVKD. Germline trimming cut 6 bases from V and 2 bases from J; bases unmatched to any gene: 2. This CDR3 reads CAISRTGTNEKLFF. DNA of the CDR3: TGTGCCATCAGCCGGACAGGGACTAATGAAAAACTGTTTTTT.

CDR3 bases: TGTGCCAGCAGTATGGGGGTGCACAGCTCTGGGGCCAACGTCCTGACTTTC. Its translation is CASSMGVHSSGANVLTF. This sequence joins TRBV2 and TRBJ2-6, with D tentatively TRBD1 or TRBD2 (5 bases each). The CDR3 spans 17 residues. Trimming left V 5 bases short and J 0 bases short, with 14 bases between. In germline, CDR1 is SNHLY, CDR2 FYNNEI.

The chain combines TRBV6-7 with TRBJ1-4, with TRBD1 identical over 8 bases. TRBV6-7 is an ORF for which the function is uncertain. Trimming removed 8 bases from V and 3 bases from J; junction bases left unmatched: 2. This CDR3 is 13 amino acids long. CDR3 in amino acids: CASLTGANEKLFF. For the CDR3, the DNA is TGTGCCAGCCTGACAGGGGCTAATGAAAAACTGTTTTTT.

This chain joins TRBV27 and TRBJ2-2; D is uncertain. Germline CDR1 MNHEY, CDR2 SMNVEV (reference sequence). V lost 2 bases and J 0 bases, leaving 7 bases between the germline ends. The CDR3 has 15 residues. CDR3 residues: CASSLGAANTGELFF. The DNA of the CDR3 is TGTGCCAGCAGTTTAGGAGCTGCGAACACCGGGGAGCTGTTTTTT.

This clonotype was counted only a few times. The chain has TRBV6-2 or TRBV6-3 and TRBJ1-4; D possibly corresponds to TRBD1 (6 bases). CDR1 MNHEY and CDR2 SVGEGT come from the germline V gene. The length of the CDR3 is 15 residues. With 2 bases removed from V and 3 bases from J, the gap between germline ends came to 10 bases. As DNA, the CDR3 is TGTGCCAGCAGTTACAGGGGGAGAGCTAATGAAAAACTGTTTTTT. Residues: CASSYRGRANEKLFF.

This clonotype appeared a few times. This rearrangement joins TRBV5-1 to TRBJ2-3; no clear D gene. The CDR3 sequence is 11 residues long. Looked up from germline, CDR1 is SGHRS and CDR2 is YFSETQ. Deletions cut 0 bases from V and 7 bases from J, with 3 bases between. The CDR3 protein is CASSLENTQYF. The CDR3 DNA is TGCGCCAGCAGCTTGGAGAATACGCAGTATTTT.

This sequence joins TRBV6-2 or TRBV6-3 and TRBJ2-1, with D perhaps matching TRBD2 (5 bases). Germline CDR1 MNHEY, CDR2 SVGEGT. The CDR3 is made up of 10 amino acids. V lost 11 bases and J lost 7, with 9 bases in between. The CDR3 loop reads CAVGGNEQFF. The CDR3 coding sequence is TGTGCCGTGGGCGGGAATGAGCAGTTCTTC.